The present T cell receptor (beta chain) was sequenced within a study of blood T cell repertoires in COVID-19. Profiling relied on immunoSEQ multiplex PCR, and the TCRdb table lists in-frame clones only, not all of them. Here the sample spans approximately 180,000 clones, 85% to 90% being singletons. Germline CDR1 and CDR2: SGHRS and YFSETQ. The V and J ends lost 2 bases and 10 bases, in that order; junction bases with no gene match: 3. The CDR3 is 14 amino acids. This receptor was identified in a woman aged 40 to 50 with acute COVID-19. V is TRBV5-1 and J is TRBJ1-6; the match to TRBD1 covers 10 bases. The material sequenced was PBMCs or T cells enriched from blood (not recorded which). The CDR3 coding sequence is TGCGCCAGCAGCTTCGGGACAGGGGAATCACCCCTCCACTTT. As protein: CASSFGTGESPLHF.